The T cell receptor (beta chain) described here comes from a study of blood T cells in healthy people across ages. Primers used in a second PCR of roughly 6 to 12 cycles were a sample-barcoded 5' primer and a J-beta primer mix. Each CDR3 protein gets one entry after TCRdb re-called the 5' RACE reads with MiXCR. The table has 650,000 to 1,000,000 distinct CDR3 sequences, 35% to 50% seen once; the top ten hold 15% to 20%. The sample consisted of blood. The TCR was taken from a man of 80 years or more in good health.

This CDR3 is CASSQDAAGSGGELFF. The CDR3 DNA sequence: TGCGCCAGCAGCCAAGATGCAGCGGGGTCGGGCGGGGAGCTGTTTTTT. The chain carries TRBV4-1 and TRBJ2-2, with 7 bases lining up with TRBD2. The V gene end was trimmed by 0 bases and the J gene end by 7 bases; junction bases not matched to a gene: 8. This CDR3 has 16 residues. Germline V gene sequence: CDR1 MGHRA, CDR2 YSYEKL.